This T cell receptor beta chain originates from a study of T cell changes during pregnancy in multiple sclerosis. CDR1 and CDR2 (germline): SEHNR, FQNEAQ (reference sequence). CDR3 length equals 18 residues. The junction had 9 bases not matched to a gene; V was cut back by 4 bases and J by 2 bases. The protocol was immunoSEQ multiplex PCR, while the TCRdb copy is restricted to in-frame clones and leaves out a portion. The sample has 45,000 to 55,000 clones; 90% to 95% are singletons. This clone has only one observation. V is TRBV7-9 and J is TRBJ1-5, with 12 bases matching TRBD1. The receptor comes from a female donor with multiple sclerosis, enrolled in a pregnancy study. Source: peripheral blood, taken after pregnancy. The CDR3 DNA is TGTGCCAGCAGCTGGGGACAGGGGGCCCAGCGGGGCAATCAGCCCCAGCATTTT. Protein: CASSWGQGAQRGNQPQHF.